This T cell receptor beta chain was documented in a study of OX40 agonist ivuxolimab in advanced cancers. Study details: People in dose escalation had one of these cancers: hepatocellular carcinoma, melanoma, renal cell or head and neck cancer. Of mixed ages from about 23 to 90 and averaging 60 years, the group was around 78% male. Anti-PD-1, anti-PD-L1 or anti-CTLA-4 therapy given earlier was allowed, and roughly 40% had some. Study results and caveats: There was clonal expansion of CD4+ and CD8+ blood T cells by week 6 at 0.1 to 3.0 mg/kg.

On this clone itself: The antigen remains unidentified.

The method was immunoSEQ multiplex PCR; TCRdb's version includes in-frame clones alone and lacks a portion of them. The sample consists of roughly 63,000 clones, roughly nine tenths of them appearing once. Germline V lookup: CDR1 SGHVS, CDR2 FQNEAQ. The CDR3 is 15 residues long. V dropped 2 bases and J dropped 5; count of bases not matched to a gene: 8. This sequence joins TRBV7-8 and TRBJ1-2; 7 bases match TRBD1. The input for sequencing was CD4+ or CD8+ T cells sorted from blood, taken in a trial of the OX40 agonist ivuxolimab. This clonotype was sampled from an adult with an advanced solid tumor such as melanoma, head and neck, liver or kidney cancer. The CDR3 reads CASSLQTGTGYGYTF. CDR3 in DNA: TGTGCCAGCAGCTTACAGACAGGGACTGGATATGGCTACACCTTC.